The clone carrying this TCR beta chain showed up just a few times. Its antigen is unknown. This record belongs to a study of T-cell reconstitution after alpha-beta-depleted transplantation in children. General study points: Newly produced T cells mostly provided counts and TCRbeta diversity after one year, as hyperexpanded clones declined. At day 60, the high TCRbeta diversity found in some patients originated from recipient T cells and thymic progenitors that had survived. Reports say that about two months after transplant, the alpha-beta T cells came out of several hundred graft clones that had expanded.

This sample's TCRbeta library carried unique molecular identifier barcodes. TCRdb re-derived calls from the PCR reads in MiXCR, one entry per CDR3 protein. In the table there are about 300,000 distinct CDR3 sequences, roughly 7.8% of which are singletons. The TCR originated in a female patient aged 2-10 years who had a stem cell transplant for Fanconi anemia, so the T cells may come from the graft donor. The sequencing here drew on peripheral blood, taken 360 days after TCRalphabeta/CD19-depleted stem cell transplant.

The CDR3 DNA follows: TGTGCCAGCAGCTTACGTGGCTACACCTTC. Translation gives CASSLRGYTF. The chain recombines TRBV7-8 with TRBJ1-2, with D uncertain. The CDR3 is 10 amino acids. Germline CDR1 and CDR2: SGHVS and FQNEAQ. The germline V and J ends were trimmed by 2 bases and 7 bases, with 2 bases remaining between them.